The source of this TCR beta chain is a study of blood T cell repertoires in COVID-19. About the study: The cDNA or gDNA used as material had been derived from T cells, B-cell-depleted T cells, or PBMCs.

Generated by immunoSEQ multiplex PCR, the TCRdb table keeps only in-frame clones and is missing some. The sample lists approximately 160,000 clones, around three quarters occurring once. The V segment lost 3 bases and the J segment 8 bases; nucleotides outside the gene matches: 7. Germline V gene data show CDR1 as SGHRS and CDR2 as YFSETQ. The CDR3 contains 13 residues. Sequencing was done on a sample of peripheral blood. V is TRBV5-1 and J is TRBJ1-2; 7 bases map to TRBD1. The sequence came from a man aged 60 to 69 with acute or convalescent COVID-19. The CDR3 loop reads CASSSGTAPGYTF. CDR3 nucleotides: TGCGCCAGCAGCTCGGGGACAGCCCCGGGCTACACCTTC.